A single sample is the source of the 8 T cell receptor beta chains below, sequenced in a study of blood T cell repertoires in COVID-19. The repertoire was sequenced with immunoSEQ multiplex PCR; TCRdb's copy has only in-frame clones and lacks some. The repertoire has 250,000 to 300,000 clones, around 92% of them found once; the top ten carry around 10%. The sample taken for sequencing was peripheral blood. Source of these receptors: a woman aged 30 to 39 with COVID-19, enrolled during active disease.

This chain connects TRBV19 to TRBJ2-5; D call uncertain. Germline V gene lookup returns CDR1 LNHDA and CDR2 SQIVND (reference sequence). CDR3 length: 13 residues. The V gene lost 7 bases and the J gene lost 4 bases, with 13 bases spanning the gap. Written as DNA, the CDR3 is TGTGCCAGTAAGCAGCCGTGGAGAGAGACCCAGTACTTC. Translation: CASKQPWRETQYF.

The gene calls are TRBV19 and TRBJ1-4, with a tentative D call TRBD1 (6 bases). Germline values: CDR1 LNHDA, CDR2 SQIVND (reference sequence). The V and J ends lost 3 bases and 2 bases respectively, with 7 bases between them. The CDR3 totals 14 residues. The CDR3, as DNA: TGTGCCAGTAGTATCACAGGGACTAATGAAAAACTGTTTTTT. This translates into CASSITGTNEKLFF.

This clone showed up just a few times. This rearrangement joins TRBV9 to TRBJ1-1; D unclear. This CDR3 is 13 amino acids long. Germline values: CDR1 SGDLS, CDR2 YYNGEE. Trimming removed 0 bases at V and 4 bases at J, with 7 bases between. CDR3 bases: TGTGCCAGCAGCGTAGAAACAATCACTGAAGCTTTCTTT. The encoded protein is CASSVETITEAFF.

This chain connects TRBV30 to TRBJ1-2; D remains ambiguous. V was shortened by 0 bases and J by 4 bases, with 9 bases between the two germline ends. Germline loops: CDR1 GTSNPN, CDR2 SVGIG (reference sequence). The CDR3 covers 13 residues. DNA for the CDR3: TGTGCCTGGAGTGTTCGAGCAGGCTATGGCTACACCTTC. Translated, it gives CAWSVRAGYGYTF.

V gene TRBV10-3 combines with J gene TRBJ2-1; 10 bases align to TRBD1. The V gene end was trimmed by 6 bases and the J gene end by 6 bases; junction bases not matched to a gene: 2. In germline, CDR1 is ENHRY, CDR2 SYGVKD. The CDR3 loop spans 13 amino acids. The CDR3 is CAIRRQGANEQFF. In DNA, the CDR3 is TGTGCCATCAGACGACAGGGGGCCAATGAGCAGTTCTTC.

The gene calls are TRBV27 and TRBJ1-6; 9 bases align to TRBD1. The junction had 3 bases not matched to a gene; V was cut back by 6 bases and J by 0 bases. Per the germline V gene, CDR1 is MNHEY and CDR2 is SMNVEV (reference sequence). The CDR3 extends over 16 amino acids. CDR3 sequence (DNA): TGTGCCAGCAGCGGGACAGGGAGCTCCTATAATTCACCCCTCCACTTT. Its translation: CASSGTGSSYNSPLHF.

The chain is built from TRBV5-1 and TRBJ2-5; the match to TRBD2 covers 10 bases. The J segment lost 4 bases and the V segment lost 0 bases, leaving 3 bases of the junction unmatched. Germline lookup yields CDR1 SGHRS and CDR2 YFSETQ. The CDR3 sequence is 15 residues long. The CDR3 DNA sequence: TGCGCCAGCAGCTTGGTGGGACTAGCGTCAGAGACCCAGTACTTC. Translation gives CASSLVGLASETQYF. Supplemented by reference TRBV5-1 and TRBJ2-5, the full variable domain reads KAGVTQTPRYLIKTRGQQVTLSCSPISGHRSVSWYQQTPGQGLQFLFEYFSETQRNKGNFPGRFSGRQFSNSRSEMNVSTLELGDSALYLCASSLVGLASETQYFGPGTRLLVL.

The V and J genes are TRBV28 and TRBJ2-3; 13 bases line up with TRBD2. V gave up 3 bases and J gave up 0 bases; unmatched junction bases: 9. Germline lookup yields CDR1 MDHEN and CDR2 SYDVKM. CDR3 length: 19 residues. The CDR3 DNA reads as TGTGCCAGCAGTTTCCCCCTCACTAGCGGGGGGGACAGCACAGATACGCAGTATTTT. It yields the protein CASSFPLTSGGDSTDTQYF.